The 32 T cell receptor beta chains reported below all come from one sample, sequenced in a study of blood T cell repertoires in COVID-19. The assay was immunoSEQ multiplex PCR, and TCRdb's table has in-frame clones only and misses some. The sample consists of under 120,000 clones, roughly nine tenths of them appearing once. Source material: peripheral blood. The receptors originated from a woman over 75 with acute or convalescent COVID-19.

The gene calls are TRBV18 and TRBJ2-1; 8 nucleotides agree with TRBD2. CDR3 length equals 14 residues. The germline CDR1 and CDR2 sequences are KGHSH and LQKENI. Trimming cost V 9 bases and J 5 bases; bases outside gene matches: 9. CDR3: CASSSGLGNNEQFF. As DNA, the CDR3 is TGTGCCAGTTCATCGGGACTAGGGAACAATGAGCAGTTCTTC.

This chain connects TRBV10-1 to TRBJ2-3; D call uncertain. With 2 bases removed from V and 3 bases from J, the gap between germline ends came to 12 bases. The CDR3 extends over 15 amino acids. Per germline, CDR1 WNHNN and CDR2 SYGVQD (reference sequence). The CDR3 DNA is TGCGCCAGCAGTGAGACTCCCGCTGCGACAGATACGCAGTATTTT. Translating it yields CASSETPAATDTQYF.

The J gene is TRBJ2-7, the V gene TRBV7-2; no clear D gene. CDR1 SGHTA and CDR2 FQGNSA come from the germline V gene. This CDR3 is built from 15 residues. V lost 1 base, J lost 0 bases, and 10 bases lay in between. The CDR3, as DNA: TGTGCCAGCAGCTTAGTAGCAGTTAACTCCTACGAGCAGTACTTC. Its translation: CASSLVAVNSYEQYF.

The CDR3 sequence is CAPPRPDRGTDTQYF. CDR3 DNA: TGTGCCCCCCCCCGGCCGGACAGGGGCACAGATACGCAGTATTTT. The gene calls are TRBV24-1 and TRBJ2-3, with 8 positions matching TRBD1. Germline V lookup: CDR1 KGHDR, CDR2 SFDVKD. J gave up 1 base and V 12 bases, and 11 bases lay outside the gene matches. The CDR3 covers 15 residues.

The chain couples TRBV3-1 (or the pseudogene TRBV3-2) to TRBJ2-3; 8 nucleotides match TRBD2. This CDR3 region has 15 residues. Trimming cost V 4 bases and J 4 bases; bases outside gene matches: 7. Germline assignment: CDR1 LGHDT and CDR2 YNNKEL (reference sequence). CDR3 region: CASSPRGGSPDTQYF. CDR3 coding DNA: TGTGCCAGCAGCCCACGGGGGGGATCACCAGATACGCAGTATTTT.

The chain joins TRBV6-5 to TRBJ1-1, with D possibly TRBD1 on 6 matching bases. Trimming pared 0 bases from V and 4 bases from J, leaving 9 bases between. Looked up from germline, CDR1 is MNHEY and CDR2 is SVGAGI. The CDR3 loop spans 14 amino acids. The CDR3 DNA sequence: TGTGCCAGCAGTTACTCCACAGGGACCACTGAAGCTTTCTTT. Protein: CASSYSTGTTEAFF.

The J gene is TRBJ2-7, the V gene TRBV13; 8 bases align to TRBD2. The CDR3 runs 17 residues. CDR1 PRHDT and CDR2 FYEKMQ come from the germline V gene (reference sequence). The V gene end was trimmed by 5 bases and the J gene end by 1 base; junction bases not matched to a gene: 13. The DNA of the CDR3 is TGTGCCAGCAGCCGACACCTCTTAGCGGGGCGTTCCTACGAGCAGTACTTC. Its protein product is CASSRHLLAGRSYEQYF. Together with reference TRBV13 and TRBJ2-7, the CDR3 gives the full variable domain: AAGVIQSPRHLIKEKRETATLKCYPIPRHDTVYWYQQGPGQDPQFLISFYEKMQSDKGSIPDRFSAQQFSDYHSELNMSSLELGDSALYFCASSRHLLAGRSYEQYFGPGTRLTVT.

The chain links TRBV15 to TRBJ2-7; 7 bases match TRBD1. CDR1 and CDR2 (germline): LNHNV, YYDKDF (reference sequence). This CDR3 comprises 15 residues. Trimming took 0 bases from V and 0 from J; bases not matched to a gene: 2. In DNA form, the CDR3 reads TGTGCCACCAGCAGAGAGGCAGGGGGCTCCTACGAGCAGTACTTC. This sequence encodes CATSREAGGSYEQYF.

The chain recombines TRBV5-1 with TRBJ1-1, with unresolved D. V was clipped by 0 bases and J by 4 bases, with 10 bases between them. The CDR3 consists of 14 residues. Germline CDR1 is SGHRS and CDR2 is YFSETQ. The CDR3 DNA is TGCGCCAGCAGCTTGGAGGCGGCTATCACTGAAGCTTTCTTT. Its translation: CASSLEAAITEAFF.

The chain links TRBV2 to TRBJ1-2; 9 positions match TRBD1. The J segment lost 3 bases and the V segment lost 1 base, leaving 3 bases of the junction unmatched. From germline, CDR1 is SNHLY and CDR2 FYNNEI. The CDR3 sequence is 15 residues long. The CDR3 region has the DNA TGTGCCAGCAGTGAAGGGGACAGGGAAGACTATGGCTACACCTTC. Translating gives CASSEGDREDYGYTF.

The chain is built from TRBV29-1 and TRBJ2-5; 7 nucleotides agree with TRBD1. The junction had 3 bases not matched to a gene; V was cut back by 2 bases and J by 6 bases. There are 12 residues in the CDR3. CDR1 and CDR2 from the germline V gene are SQVTM and ANQGSEA. The CDR3 loop reads CSVERGLKTQYF. In nucleotides, the CDR3 is TGCAGCGTTGAAAGGGGGCTAAAGACCCAGTACTTC.

This CDR3 is CASSSYSLEQYF. CDR3 nucleotide sequence: TGTGCCAGCAGCTCCTACTCCCTCGAGCAGTACTTC. The V gene is TRBV28, the J gene TRBJ2-7; unclear D gene. The germline V gene encodes CDR1 MDHEN and CDR2 SYDVKM. CDR3 length: 12 residues. V was clipped by 6 bases and J by 6 bases, with 12 bases between them.

This chain joins TRBV5-1 and TRBJ1-2, with a possible D match to TRBD1 (6 bases). The CDR3 spans 14 residues. The ends were cut back, 3 bases at V and 2 bases at J, with 11 bases in the middle. Germline V gives CDR1 SGHRS, CDR2 YFSETQ. For the CDR3, the DNA is TGCGCCAGCAGCTCTTCAGGGGAAAACTATGGCTACACCTTC. Amino acids: CASSSSGENYGYTF.

This rearrangement joins TRBV19 to TRBJ1-4; TRBD1 aligns across 8 bases. The V gene's germline CDR1 is LNHDA and CDR2 SQIVND (reference sequence). Trimming at V came to 0 bases and at J to 8 bases, leaving 8 bases not matched to a gene. The length of the CDR3 is 16 residues. In DNA, the CDR3 is TGTGCCAGTAGTATAGATCAGGGGGCGCGGCCCGAAAAACTGTTTTTT. Protein sequence: CASSIDQGARPEKLFF.

The chain combines TRBV7-2 with TRBJ2-3; 15 bases line up with TRBD2. CDR3 length: 15 amino acids. Germline V CDR1 and CDR2: SGHTA, FQGNSA. V shed 6 bases and J 6 bases; nucleotides not matched to a gene: 4. The CDR3 DNA reads TGTGCCAGCAGTAGGACTAGCGGGGGGGGTGATACGCAGTATTTT. Residues: CASSRTSGGGDTQYF.

V is TRBV5-6 and J is TRBJ1-2, with D perhaps TRBD1 (5 bases). The V gene lost 5 bases and the J gene lost 1 base, with 12 bases spanning the gap. The V gene's germline CDR1 is SGHDT and CDR2 YYEEEE. This CDR3 contains 14 residues. CDR3 sequence reads: CASRPGGYNYGYTF. The CDR3 nucleotides read TGTGCCAGCAGGCCCGGGGGGTATAACTATGGCTACACCTTC.

CDR3 sequence reads: CASSFVGGGQPQHF. The CDR3 bases are TGTGCCAGCAGTTTTGTCGGGGGGGGTCAGCCCCAGCATTTT. The rearrangement joins TRBV28 to TRBJ1-5, with D possibly being TRBD1 (5 bases). Per the germline V gene, CDR1 is MDHEN and CDR2 is SYDVKM. CDR3 length: 14 residues. Trimming removed 3 bases at V and 6 bases at J, with 12 bases between.

The chain carries TRBV28 and TRBJ2-2, with D possibly TRBD2 on 5 matching bases. This CDR3 is built from 15 residues. V was clipped by 1 base and J by 1 base, with 7 bases between them. CDR1 is MDHEN and CDR2 is SYDVKM in the germline V gene. CDR3 sequence: CASSLYGENTGELFF. CDR3 bases: TGTGCCAGCAGTTTATACGGGGAGAACACCGGGGAGCTGTTTTTT.

The chain links TRBV11-1 to TRBJ2-7; weak D call: TRBD2 (5 bases). V gave up 5 bases and J gave up 6 bases, with 17 bases separating them. The CDR3 has 14 amino acids. The germline CDR1 and CDR2 sequences are SGHAT and FQDESV (reference sequence). Here the CDR3 reads CASSGNPTSGEQYF. Here the CDR3 DNA reads TGTGCCAGCAGCGGGAATCCAACTAGTGGCGAGCAGTACTTC.

This chain joins TRBV4-2 and TRBJ2-7, with 8 positions matching TRBD2. Germline trimming cut 7 bases from V and 1 base from J; bases unmatched to any gene: 9. The length of the CDR3 is 15 residues. Looked up from germline, CDR1 is LGHNA and CDR2 is YNFKEQ. The CDR3 spells CASTPSLAGSYEQYF. In DNA, the CDR3 is TGTGCCAGCACCCCGTCGTTAGCGGGGTCCTACGAGCAGTACTTC.

J is TRBJ2-5 and V is TRBV5-6; TRBD1 matches 8 bases. The length of the CDR3 is 13 residues. V shed 4 bases, J shed 4 bases, and the junction held 3 bases outside the gene matches. Germline V gives CDR1 SGHDT, CDR2 YYEEEE. This chain's CDR3 is CASSARGPETQYF. The CDR3 DNA reads as TGTGCCAGCAGCGCCAGGGGGCCAGAGACCCAGTACTTC.

This clone was picked up one time. This sequence joins TRBV25-1 and TRBJ1-3; 7 positions agree with TRBD1. CDR3 size: 14 residues. V lost 8 bases to trimming and J lost 0 bases; unmatched junction nucleotides: 4. Germline loops: CDR1 MGHDK, CDR2 SYGVNS. CDR3 in DNA: TGTGCCAGCGAGACAGGGAGCTCTGGAAACACCATATATTTT. This gives the protein CASETGSSGNTIYF.

The chain employs TRBV6-5 and TRBJ1-6; TRBD1 might be the D (6 bases). Trimming cost V 5 bases and J 7 bases, with 15 bases left between them. The CDR3 has 15 amino acids. Germline V gives CDR1 MNHEY, CDR2 SVGAGI. Here the CDR3 reads CASSTGRGENSPLHF. The CDR3 region has the DNA TGTGCCAGCAGTACCGGGAGGGGGGAAAATTCACCCCTCCACTTT.

The V gene is TRBV13, the J gene TRBJ1-5, with D perhaps TRBD1 (6 bases). The CDR3 loop spans 14 amino acids. With 5 bases removed from V and 0 bases from J, the gap between germline ends came to 8 bases. Germline assignment: CDR1 PRHDT and CDR2 FYEKMQ (reference sequence). The CDR3 DNA follows: TGTGCCAGCAGCCTGGGACATAGCAATCAGCCCCAGCATTTT. It yields the protein CASSLGHSNQPQHF.

The chain uses TRBV4-3 and TRBJ1-1, with D possibly TRBD1 on 6 matching bases. The CDR3 loop spans 14 amino acids. Trimming removed 4 bases at V and 3 bases at J, with 12 bases between. From germline, CDR1 is LGHNA and CDR2 YSLEER. CDR3 sequence reads: CASSRWDTDTEAFF. CDR3 DNA sequence: TGCGCCAGCAGCCGATGGGACACCGACACTGAAGCTTTCTTT.

This rearrangement joins TRBV2 to TRBJ1-5; 7 bases align to TRBD1. CDR1 and CDR2 from the germline V gene are SNHLY and FYNNEI. V lost 7 bases and J lost 0; bases outside the gene matches: 3. The CDR3 length is 14 residues. The CDR3 region has the DNA TGTGCCAGCAAGGGACAGAATAGCAATCAGCCCCAGCATTTT. As protein: CASKGQNSNQPQHF. The variable domain in full, with the rest retrieved from reference TRBV2 and TRBJ1-5, is EPEVTQTPSHQVTQMGQEVILRCVPISNHLYFYWYRQILGQKVEFLVSFYNNEISEKSEIFDDQFSVERPDGSNFTLKIRSTKLEDSAMYFCASKGQNSNQPQHFGDGTRLSIL.

The chain is built from TRBV29-1 and TRBJ1-1; 8 nucleotides align to TRBD1. With 5 bases clipped from V and 3 bases from J, the junction kept 2 bases outside the gene matches. The germline V gene encodes CDR1 SQVTM and CDR2 ANQGSEA. This CDR3 has 12 residues. The CDR3 reads CSVRQGYTEAFF. In DNA, the CDR3 is TGCAGCGTTAGACAGGGGTACACTGAAGCTTTCTTT. Variable domain in full (rest from reference TRBV29-1 and TRBJ1-1): SAVISQKPSRDICQRGTSLTIQCQVDSQVTMMFWYRQQPGQSLTLIATANQGSEATYESGFVIDKFPISRPNLTFSTLTVSNMSPEDSSIYLCSVRQGYTEAFFGQGTRLTVV.

As DNA, the CDR3 is TGTGCCAGCAGTGGAGCAGGGGGAAGCAATGAGCAGTTCTTC. Amino acid sequence: CASSGAGGSNEQFF. This chain links TRBV2 with TRBJ2-1, with 7 bases that match TRBD1. V lost 4 bases to trimming and J lost 6 bases; unmatched junction nucleotides: 6. Germline CDR1 and CDR2: SNHLY and FYNNEI. This CDR3 spans 14 amino acids. Looking up the rest from reference TRBV2 and TRBJ2-1 gives the full variable domain: EPEVTQTPSHQVTQMGQEVILRCVPISNHLYFYWYRQILGQKVEFLVSFYNNEISEKSEIFDDQFSVERPDGSNFTLKIRSTKLEDSAMYFCASSGAGGSNEQFFGPGTRLTVL.

This chain uses TRBV5-1 with TRBJ2-3, with D maybe TRBD1 (5 bases). Germline V lookup: CDR1 SGHRS, CDR2 YFSETQ. V was shortened by 0 bases and J by 4 bases, with 15 bases between the two germline ends. This CDR3 is built from 16 residues. The CDR3 reads CASSLEGRAWADTQYF. The CDR3 region has the DNA TGCGCCAGCAGCTTGGAGGGCAGGGCCTGGGCAGATACGCAGTATTTT.

The chain uses TRBV6-2 or TRBV6-3 and TRBJ1-6; D gene uncertain. V was trimmed by 2 bases and J by 7 bases, leaving 9 bases between them. The V gene's germline CDR1 is MNHEY and CDR2 SVGEGT. The CDR3 contains 14 residues. CDR3 in DNA: TGTGCCAGCAGTTACCCAGATCCCAATTCACCCCTCCACTTT. It encodes CASSYPDPNSPLHF.

J is TRBJ2-1 and V is TRBV27; possible D gene TRBD2, 5 bases. There are 17 residues in the CDR3. From germline, CDR1 is MNHEY and CDR2 SMNVEV (reference sequence). With 4 bases removed from V and 6 bases from J, the gap between germline ends came to 22 bases. The CDR3 DNA reads TGTGCCAGCAGTTCCAGGTCTCTCCCGGGGTCGACCAATGAGCAGTTCTTC. The encoded protein is CASSSRSLPGSTNEQFF.

The rearrangement uses TRBV19 and TRBJ1-1; D gene uncertain. Germline assignment: CDR1 LNHDA and CDR2 SQIVND (reference sequence). The CDR3 consists of 14 residues. V was pared by 1 base and J by 5 bases, with 11 bases between. CDR3 amino acids: CASSIAEGLTEAFF. In nucleotides, the CDR3 is TGTGCCAGTAGTATAGCGGAAGGACTTACTGAAGCTTTCTTT.